Reported below is one T cell receptor (beta chain). Assay used: immunoSEQ multiplex PCR; TCRdb lists only in-frame clones, some missing. The top ten hold 43% of the sample, which has roughly 68,000 clones, 80% to 90% seen once. A Seattle source enrolled patients during active infection and followed them longitudinally. This sample was taken from a study of blood T cell repertoires in COVID-19. Germline CDR1 MNHEY, CDR2 SVGAGI. The V gene lost 0 bases and the J gene lost 2 bases, with 11 bases spanning the gap. The CDR3 runs to 15 residues. The specimen was peripheral blood. The chain employs TRBV6-5 and TRBJ2-7; D is perhaps TRBD2 (6 bases). This sequence was found in a woman in her fifties or sixties with COVID-19, enrolled during active disease. CDR3 bases: TGTGCCAGCAGTTACTCGAGCGCGGGAACCTACGAGCAGTACTTC. It translates to CASSYSSAGTYEQYF.